This TCR beta chain was recorded in a study of early T cells in non-severe SARS-CoV-2 infection. Study context: The chains were unpaired, and the sequenced material was bulk RNA from unsorted whole blood.

General study findings and limits: Clonotype matching in VDJdb favored anti-spike CD8 responses and did not capture private and CD4 specificities.

Unique molecular identifiers were added to individual cDNA molecules. One entry per CDR3 protein, called by TCRdb with MiXCR from the 5' RACE reads. The table lists approximately 77,000 distinct CDR3 sequences, about 12% of them singletons, with roughly 16% in the top ten. This clonotype was counted many times. What it binds is not known. Germline V lookup: CDR1 DFQATT, CDR2 SNEGSKA (reference sequence). The CDR3 consists of 14 residues. With 2 bases removed from V and 5 bases from J, the gap between germline ends came to 15 bases. Sequenced here: whole blood, sampled at baseline. The receptor was derived from an adult who was a healthcare worker with PCR-confirmed SARS-CoV-2 infection or an uninfected control (not recorded which). The donor label of this sample is uncertain. J is TRBJ1-2 and V is TRBV20-1, with D unclear. The CDR3 DNA sequence: TGCAGTGCTAGAAGGGCAGAAGCTTTTTATGGCTACACCTTC. It codes for CSARRAEAFYGYTF.